This T cell receptor (beta chain) derives from a study of blood T cell repertoires in COVID-19. The sample holds one count of this clone. This table comes from immunoSEQ multiplex PCR, and its TCRdb copy is limited to in-frame clones, with some not included. The data hold roughly 310,000 clones, with approximately 87% observed a single time. The germline V gene has CDR1 WNHNN and CDR2 SYGVQD (reference sequence). Trimming took 5 bases from V and 3 from J, leaving 9 bases between them. The CDR3 spans 13 residues. The V gene is TRBV10-1, the J gene TRBJ2-3; D gene unclear. The sequence derives from a woman in her 30s with COVID-19, enrolled during active disease. Sequencing was done on a sample of peripheral blood. CDR3 protein: CASSRHLTDTQYF. CDR3 DNA: TGCGCCAGCAGTAGACACTTAACAGATACGCAGTATTTT.